Below, 28 T cell receptor beta chains from the same sample are listed, as sequenced in a study of cytomegalovirus exposure and HLA in healthy donors. PCR amplification relied on 60 Vbeta primers (plus 13 Jbeta primers). Sequenced by immunoSEQ multiplex PCR; TCRdb stores in-frame clones only, minus some. The profile shows about 200,000 clones, roughly 80% of them singletons. Sequencing input: PBMCs. Receptors were obtained from a woman aged 18-29 years in good health and CMV-seronegative.

The rearrangement joins TRBV2 to TRBJ2-5, with unresolved D. The V gene's germline CDR1 is SNHLY and CDR2 FYNNEI. Trimming cost V 7 bases and J 2 bases, with 5 bases left between them. CDR3 length: 11 residues. CDR3 protein: CASTEQETQYF. The CDR3 DNA reads as TGTGCCAGCACGGAGCAAGAGACCCAGTACTTC.

V usage is TRBV6-5 and J usage is TRBJ1-1, with TRBD1 as a possible D gene (6 bases). The germline V and J ends were trimmed by 0 bases and 3 bases, with 11 bases remaining between them. From germline, CDR1 is MNHEY and CDR2 SVGAGI. This CDR3 region has 15 residues. The CDR3 sequence is CASSYSEGQYTEAFF. CDR3 nucleotide sequence: TGTGCCAGCAGTTACTCGGAAGGACAGTACACTGAAGCTTTCTTT.

The rearrangement uses TRBV29-1 and TRBJ2-3; TRBD2 matches at 7 bases. CDR1 and CDR2 (germline): SQVTM, ANQGSEA. There are 14 residues in the CDR3. Trimming removed 4 bases from V and 0 bases from J; junction bases left unmatched: 4. For the CDR3, the DNA is TGCAGCGTTGGGCTAGCGGCTAGCACAGATACGCAGTATTTT. This sequence encodes CSVGLAASTDTQYF.

This chain connects TRBV28 to TRBJ2-1; no clear D. Germline V CDR1 and CDR2: MDHEN, SYDVKM. The CDR3 is 13 amino acids. V was shortened by 7 bases and J by 9 bases, with 16 bases between the two germline ends. CDR3 coding DNA: TGTGCCAGCACGCTATCCCATCCGGGTGAGCAGTTCTTC. Amino acids: CASTLSHPGEQFF.

The chain joins TRBV15 to TRBJ2-1; a possible D gene is TRBD2 (6 bases). Trimming shortened V by 5 bases and J by 1 base, and 15 bases separated the two germline ends. The CDR3 has 16 amino acids. Germline-derived CDR1 and CDR2 are LNHNV and YYDKDF (reference sequence). CDR3 protein: CATSPHRERSYNEQFF. CDR3 coding DNA: TGTGCCACCAGCCCCCACCGGGAGCGGTCCTACAATGAGCAGTTCTTC.

The chain is built from TRBV10-3 and TRBJ2-7, with a weak D call TRBD2 (6 bases). V gave up 6 bases and J gave up 0 bases, with 9 bases separating them. This CDR3 is built from 13 residues. CDR1 is ENHRY and CDR2 is SYGVKD in the germline V gene. The CDR3 sequence: CAIRAGSSYEQYF. In nucleotides, the CDR3 is TGTGCCATCAGGGCGGGAAGCTCCTACGAGCAGTACTTC.

The chain employs TRBV6-5 and TRBJ2-7; 9 nucleotides match TRBD1. CDR1 MNHEY and CDR2 SVGAGI come from the germline V gene. This CDR3 has 16 amino acids. The ends lost 1 base at V and 5 bases at J; junction bases unmatched: 9. The CDR3 nucleotides read TGTGCCAGCAGTTACTTATCGGACAGGGGCGGGAACGAGCAGTACTTC. Translating gives CASSYLSDRGGNEQYF.

This clone has just a few counts. The V and J genes are TRBV27 and TRBJ1-1; 7 positions agree with TRBD1. Per the germline V gene, CDR1 is MNHEY and CDR2 is SMNVEV (reference sequence). The J segment lost 0 bases and the V segment lost 6 bases, leaving 4 bases of the junction unmatched. The CDR3 sequence is 14 residues long. The CDR3 DNA follows: TGTGCCAGCAGCCACAGGGGCTTGAACACTGAAGCTTTCTTT. This encodes CASSHRGLNTEAFF.

V is TRBV9 and J is TRBJ2-1; TRBD2 aligns across 12 bases. CDR3 length equals 16 residues. CDR1 and CDR2 from the germline V gene are SGDLS and YYNGEE. With 2 bases clipped from V and 8 bases from J, the junction kept 8 bases outside the gene matches. The DNA for the CDR3 is TGTGCCAGCAGCGTTGGACTAGCGGGAAGGGGCGATGAGCAGTTCTTC. This sequence encodes CASSVGLAGRGDEQFF.

The rearrangement links TRBV28 to TRBJ1-1, with D tentatively TRBD1 (5 bases). This CDR3 contains 13 residues. V dropped 2 bases and J dropped 5 bases, with 9 bases sitting between them. Germline CDR1 reads MDHEN; CDR2 reads SYDVKM. CDR3: CASSLGQGTEAFF. CDR3 DNA sequence: TGTGCCAGCAGTTTAGGGCAGGGAACTGAAGCTTTCTTT.

The V gene is TRBV6-5, the J gene TRBJ2-1, with D uncertain. CDR3 length equals 14 residues. V gave up 0 bases and J gave up 6 bases, with 9 bases separating them. The germline V gene encodes CDR1 MNHEY and CDR2 SVGAGI. The CDR3 reads CASSYSSSINEQFF. The CDR3 DNA reads TGTGCCAGCAGTTACTCGAGTAGCATCAATGAGCAGTTCTTC.

The chain is built from TRBV6-5 and TRBJ1-2; D may be TRBD1 (5 bases). Germline CDR1 reads MNHEY; CDR2 reads SVGAGI. The length of the CDR3 is 12 residues. The V end lost 5 bases, the J end lost 8 bases, and 12 bases lay between the germline ends. The CDR3 sequence is CASSEGVRGYTF. The CDR3 DNA sequence: TGTGCCAGCAGTGAAGGGGTTCGAGGCTACACCTTC.

V usage is TRBV7-2 and J usage is TRBJ2-1; weak D call: TRBD2 (6 bases). V was pared by 3 bases and J by 0 bases, with 15 bases between. Germline V gene sequence: CDR1 SGHTA, CDR2 FQGNSA. This CDR3 is built from 17 residues. The CDR3 region has the DNA TGTGCCAGCAGCTTGGGACGGGGGTCGACCTCCTACAATGAGCAGTTCTTC. It is translated as CASSLGRGSTSYNEQFF.

The rearrangement joins TRBV7-9 to TRBJ1-1; maybe TRBD1 (6 bases). The V gene's germline CDR1 is SEHNR and CDR2 FQNEAQ (reference sequence). There are 15 residues in the CDR3. The germline V and J ends were trimmed by 5 bases and 2 bases, with 15 bases remaining between them. CDR3 nucleotide sequence: TGTGCCAGCAGCCAACAGGGAGGGTTAAACACTGAAGCTTTCTTT. This sequence encodes CASSQQGGLNTEAFF. Using reference TRBV7-9 and TRBJ1-1 for the parts outside the CDR3, the full variable domain is DTGVSQNPRHKITKRGQNVTFRCDPISEHNRLYWYRQTLGQGPEFLTYFQNEAQLEKSRLLSDRFSAERPKGSFSTLEIQRTEQGDSAMYLCASSQQGGLNTEAFFGQGTRLTVV.

The chain links TRBV21-1 to TRBJ1-1. TRBV21-1 is a documented pseudogene. CDR3 length: 14 residues. In DNA, the CDR3 is TGTGCCAGCAGCAAAAGCGAAGGGAACACTGAAGCTTTCTTT. Translating it yields CASSKSEGNTEAFF.

This clone has only a few counts. The chain couples TRBV9 to TRBJ1-1; no reliable D call. Trimming took off 4 bases at V and 10 bases at J, with 14 bases between the two ends. The germline V gene has CDR1 SGDLS and CDR2 YYNGEE. The CDR3 sequence is 12 residues long. CDR3 in amino acids: CASSSELGRAFF. CDR3 coding DNA: TGTGCCAGCAGCTCTGAATTAGGGAGAGCTTTCTTT.

This chain joins TRBV18 and TRBJ2-1, with 10 bases matching TRBD1. The CDR3 consists of 16 residues. The germline gives CDR1 KGHSH, CDR2 LQKENI. The ends lost 0 bases at V and 6 bases at J; junction bases unmatched: 5. The CDR3 here is CASSPPIGTGANEQFF. The DNA of the CDR3 is TGTGCCAGCTCACCACCCATTGGGACAGGGGCCAATGAGCAGTTCTTC.

The V gene is TRBV25-1, the J gene TRBJ2-7, with 8 bases that match TRBD1. CDR3 length: 15 residues. Germline CDR1 reads MGHDK; CDR2 reads SYGVNS. Trimming removed 6 bases from V and 0 bases from J; junction bases left unmatched: 7. Written as DNA, the CDR3 is TGTGCCAGCAGCATGACAGGGGCCCACTCCTACGAGCAGTACTTC. Its protein is CASSMTGAHSYEQYF.

The CDR3 spells CASSFKGAANTEAFF. In DNA form, the CDR3 reads TGTGCCAGCAGTTTCAAAGGGGCCGCGAACACTGAAGCTTTCTTT. This sequence joins TRBV28 and TRBJ1-1, with D perhaps TRBD1 (5 bases). V was shortened by 3 bases and J by 1 base, with 12 bases between the two germline ends. CDR3 length equals 15 residues. CDR1 is MDHEN, CDR2 SYDVKM, per germline.

V and J are TRBV29-1 and TRBJ2-5, with 9 bases that match TRBD1. Germline V gene lookup returns CDR1 SQVTM and CDR2 ANQGSEA. This CDR3 has 14 amino acids. Trimming removed 4 bases from V and 2 bases from J; junction bases left unmatched: 5. CDR3 bases: TGCAGCGTTGGGGACAGGGCTGAACAAGAGACCCAGTACTTC. Its translation is CSVGDRAEQETQYF.

The chain joins TRBV19 to TRBJ1-1; the D gene is possibly TRBD1 (5 bases). The ends were cut back, 3 bases at V and 1 base at J, with 21 bases in the middle. Germline values: CDR1 LNHDA, CDR2 SQIVND (reference sequence). This CDR3 has 18 amino acids. The CDR3 nucleotides are TGTGCCAGTAGTATCCTAAAAGTGGGCGACAGCTCGAACACTGAAGCTTTCTTT. Encoded protein: CASSILKVGDSSNTEAFF.

The J gene is TRBJ1-1, the V gene TRBV13, with 9 bases identical to TRBD1. The CDR3 is 16 residues long. The ends lost 0 bases at V and 4 bases at J; junction bases unmatched: 6. From germline, CDR1 is PRHDT and CDR2 FYEKMQ (reference sequence). CDR3 region: CASSLGQGAGATEAFF. The CDR3 DNA sequence: TGTGCCAGCAGCTTAGGACAGGGGGCAGGGGCCACTGAAGCTTTCTTT.

The chain couples TRBV11-2 to TRBJ2-7; 9 bases match TRBD2. Germline V gene sequence: CDR1 SGHAT, CDR2 FQNNGV. The CDR3 extends over 15 amino acids. The trim removed 3 bases at V and 2 bases at J, leaving 5 bases unmatched. This CDR3 is CASSFSLAGPYEQYV. CDR3 in DNA: TGTGCCAGCAGCTTTTCCCTAGCGGGGCCCTACGAGCAGTACGTC.

The chain recombines TRBV6-5 with TRBJ1-2, with 8 bases fitting TRBD1. The CDR3 length is 16 residues. The J segment lost 4 bases and the V segment lost 0 bases, leaving 7 bases of the junction unmatched. Germline CDR1 MNHEY, CDR2 SVGAGI. CDR3 region: CASSYSPPGGAYGYTF. For the CDR3, the DNA is TGTGCCAGCAGTTACTCTCCCCCAGGGGGCGCCTATGGCTACACCTTC.

The J gene is TRBJ1-4, the V gene TRBV19, with a weak D call TRBD1 (5 bases). The germline V gene encodes CDR1 LNHDA and CDR2 SQIVND (reference sequence). V was trimmed by 4 bases and J by 12 bases, leaving 15 bases between them. The CDR3 is 13 residues long. The CDR3 here is CASSKEGTGQLFF. In DNA form, the CDR3 reads TGTGCCAGTAGTAAGGAGGGGACGGGGCAACTGTTTTTT.

This clone was seen a few times. The chain joins TRBV2 to TRBJ2-5, with 7 nucleotides matching TRBD1. The J call may not be correct, given that the DNA end is closer to TRBJ2-7. Germline-derived CDR1 and CDR2 are SNHLY and FYNNEI. The CDR3 contains 17 residues. The CDR3 DNA reads TGTGCCAGCGGTACAGGGGCGGACTCTCCGAAGGTCTACGAGCAGTACTTC. It is translated as CASGTGADSPKVYEQYF.

The chain couples TRBV5-1 to TRBJ2-7; TRBD1 matches 9 bases. The germline CDR1 and CDR2 sequences are SGHRS and YFSETQ. Unmatched junction bases numbered 5, after V lost 0 bases and J lost 1 base. The CDR3 length is 16 residues. The CDR3 loop is CASSLAKGQGSYEQYF. The CDR3 region has the DNA TGCGCCAGCAGCTTGGCCAAGGGACAGGGTTCCTACGAGCAGTACTTC.

The chain is built from TRBV9 and TRBJ2-1; TRBD2 matches 11 bases. The CDR3 contains 16 residues. CDR1 and CDR2 (germline): SGDLS, YYNGEE. V lost 4 bases, J lost 5 bases, and 8 bases stayed unmatched. CDR3 coding DNA: TGTGCCAGCAGCTCACGGACTAGCGGGCTCGACAATGAGCAGTTCTTC. Protein: CASSSRTSGLDNEQFF.